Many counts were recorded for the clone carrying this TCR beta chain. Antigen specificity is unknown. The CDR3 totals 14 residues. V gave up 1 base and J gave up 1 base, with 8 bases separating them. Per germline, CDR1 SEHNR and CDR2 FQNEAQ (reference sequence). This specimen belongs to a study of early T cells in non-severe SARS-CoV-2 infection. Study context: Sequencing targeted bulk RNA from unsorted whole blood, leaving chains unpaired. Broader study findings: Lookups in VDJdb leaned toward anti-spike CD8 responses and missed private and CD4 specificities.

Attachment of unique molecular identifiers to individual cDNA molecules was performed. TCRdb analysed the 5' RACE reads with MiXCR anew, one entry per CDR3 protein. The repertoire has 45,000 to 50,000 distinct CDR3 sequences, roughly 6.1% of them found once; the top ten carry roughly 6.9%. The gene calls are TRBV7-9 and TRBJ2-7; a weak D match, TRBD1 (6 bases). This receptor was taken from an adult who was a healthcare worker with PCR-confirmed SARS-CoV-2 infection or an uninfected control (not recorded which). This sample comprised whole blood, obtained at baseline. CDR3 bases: TGTGCCAGCAGCTTAGGAGGGGGATCCTACGAGCAGTACTTC. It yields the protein CASSLGGGSYEQYF. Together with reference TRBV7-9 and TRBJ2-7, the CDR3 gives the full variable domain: DTGVSQNPRHKITKRGQNVTFRCDPISEHNRLYWYRQTLGQGPEFLTYFQNEAQLEKSRLLSDRFSAERPKGSFSTLEIQRTEQGDSAMYLCASSLGGGSYEQYFGPGTRLTVT.